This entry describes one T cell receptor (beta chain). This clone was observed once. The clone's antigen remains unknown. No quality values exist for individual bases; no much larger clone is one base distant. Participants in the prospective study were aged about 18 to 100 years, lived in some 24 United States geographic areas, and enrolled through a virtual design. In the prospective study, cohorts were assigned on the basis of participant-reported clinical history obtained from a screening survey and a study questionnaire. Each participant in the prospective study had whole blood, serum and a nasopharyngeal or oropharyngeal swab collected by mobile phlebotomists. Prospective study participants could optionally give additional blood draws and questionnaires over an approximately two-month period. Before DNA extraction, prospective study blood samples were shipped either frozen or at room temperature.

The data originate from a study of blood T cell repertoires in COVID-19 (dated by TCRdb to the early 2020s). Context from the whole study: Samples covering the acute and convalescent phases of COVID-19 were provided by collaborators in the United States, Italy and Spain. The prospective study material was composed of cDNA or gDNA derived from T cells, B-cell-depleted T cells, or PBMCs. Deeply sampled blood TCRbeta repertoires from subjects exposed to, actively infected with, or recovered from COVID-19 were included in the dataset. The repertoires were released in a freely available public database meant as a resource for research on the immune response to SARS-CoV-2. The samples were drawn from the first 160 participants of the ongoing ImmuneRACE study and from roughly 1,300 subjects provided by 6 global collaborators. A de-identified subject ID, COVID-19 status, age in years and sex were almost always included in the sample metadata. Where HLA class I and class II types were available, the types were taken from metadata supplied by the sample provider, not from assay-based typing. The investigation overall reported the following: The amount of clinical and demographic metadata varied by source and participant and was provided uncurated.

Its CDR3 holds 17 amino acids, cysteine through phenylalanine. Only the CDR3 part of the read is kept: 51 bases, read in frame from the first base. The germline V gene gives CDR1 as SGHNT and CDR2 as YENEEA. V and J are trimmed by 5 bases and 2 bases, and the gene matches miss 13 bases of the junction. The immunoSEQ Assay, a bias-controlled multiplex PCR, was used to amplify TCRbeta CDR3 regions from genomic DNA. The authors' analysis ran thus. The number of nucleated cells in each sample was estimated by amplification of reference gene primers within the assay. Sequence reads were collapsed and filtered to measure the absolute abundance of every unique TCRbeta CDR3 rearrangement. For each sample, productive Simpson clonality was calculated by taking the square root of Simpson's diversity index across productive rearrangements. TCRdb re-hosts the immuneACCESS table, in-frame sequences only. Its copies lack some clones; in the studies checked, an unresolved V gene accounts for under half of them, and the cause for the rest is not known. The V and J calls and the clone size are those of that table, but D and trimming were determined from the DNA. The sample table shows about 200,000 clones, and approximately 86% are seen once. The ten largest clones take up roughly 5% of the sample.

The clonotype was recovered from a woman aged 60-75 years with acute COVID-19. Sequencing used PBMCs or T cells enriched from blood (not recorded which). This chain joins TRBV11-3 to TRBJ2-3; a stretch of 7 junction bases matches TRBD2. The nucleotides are TGTGCCAGCAGCAGCCGAGATGGGGAGGGACCCACAGATACGCAGTATTTT. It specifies CASSSRDGEGPTDTQYF.